These T cell receptor beta chains were read from a single sample in a study of blood T cell repertoires in COVID-19. Some clones are missing from TCRdb's copy, which holds only in-frame ones; the method was immunoSEQ multiplex PCR. The sample yields about 42,000 clones, approximately 90% seen once. Sequences were obtained from peripheral blood. Receptor source: a young man with active or convalescent COVID-19. Each CDR3 is given with its conserved first and last residue. Each record gives: D gene, V gene, clone size, J gene, CDR3 DNA, CDR3 protein. A D gene is named only where the DNA matches it firmly. Size values are once, few and many counts, or a class for expanded clones, and some rows have none.

D gene: .; V gene: TRBV19; clone size: .; J gene: TRBJ2-1; CDR3 DNA: TGTGCCAGTAGTCTAAGACCGGGAACCCTAGGTGAGCAGTTCTTC; CDR3 protein: CASSLRPGTLGEQFF
D gene: .; V gene: TRBV5-1; clone size: once; J gene: TRBJ1-1; CDR3 DNA: TGCGCCAGCAGCTTGGCTCGTAGCACTAGGGAAGCTTTCTTT; CDR3 protein: CASSLARSTREAFF
D gene: .; V gene: TRBV6-6; clone size: .; J gene: TRBJ1-2; CDR3 DNA: TGTGCCAGCAGTGCCCCGGACTCAACTAACTATGGCTACACCTTC; CDR3 protein: CASSAPDSTNYGYTF
D gene: TRBD1; V gene: TRBV23-1; clone size: .; J gene: TRBJ2-2; CDR3 DNA: TGCGCCAGCGGGGGGACAGGGGTGAACACCGGGGAGCTGTTTTTT; CDR3 protein: CASGGTGVNTGELFF
D gene: TRBD1; V gene: TRBV27; clone size: .; J gene: TRBJ2-1; CDR3 DNA: TGTGCCAGCAGTTTTGGGACAGGGCCATTCGAGCAGTTCTTC; CDR3 protein: CASSFGTGPFEQFF
D gene: .; V gene: TRBV29-1; clone size: .; J gene: TRBJ2-5; CDR3 DNA: TGCAGCGTTGAAGGAGTCGAGGGGACCCAGTACTTC; CDR3 protein: CSVEGVEGTQYF
D gene: TRBD2; V gene: TRBV3-1/TRBV3-2; clone size: .; J gene: TRBJ2-7; CDR3 DNA: TGTGCCAGCAGCCATCTAAGCGGGGGGGGAACCGAGCAGTACTTC; CDR3 protein: CASSHLSGGGTEQYF
D gene: .; V gene: TRBV29-1; clone size: .; J gene: TRBJ1-1; CDR3 DNA: TGCAGCGTTGAAGTTGACACAAAGAACACTGAAGCTTTCTTT; CDR3 protein: CSVEVDTKNTEAFF
D gene: TRBD1; V gene: TRBV25-1; clone size: .; J gene: TRBJ1-3; CDR3 DNA: TGTGCCAGCAGTTCGTCACAGGGGAAGTCTTTTGGAAACACCATATATTTT; CDR3 protein: CASSSSQGKSFGNTIYF
D gene: .; V gene: TRBV7-9; clone size: .; J gene: TRBJ1-3; CDR3 DNA: TGTGCCAGCAGCTTAGGACTGCCAAACACCATATATTTT; CDR3 protein: CASSLGLPNTIYF
D gene: .; V gene: TRBV7-3; clone size: once; J gene: TRBJ1-2; CDR3 DNA: TGTGCCAGCAGCCCTTTTGAAGGGAGTGGCTACACCTTC; CDR3 protein: CASSPFEGSGYTF
D gene: .; V gene: TRBV10-1; clone size: .; J gene: TRBJ2-3; CDR3 DNA: TGCGCCAGCAGTGAAGGGGGTAGCACAGATACGCAGTATTTT; CDR3 protein: CASSEGGSTDTQYF
D gene: .; V gene: TRBV6-5; clone size: .; J gene: TRBJ1-1; CDR3 DNA: TGTGCCAGCACCGAGACAAACATGAACACTGAAGCTTTCTTT; CDR3 protein: CASTETNMNTEAFF
D gene: TRBD2; V gene: TRBV5-1; clone size: .; J gene: TRBJ2-1; CDR3 DNA: TGCGCCAGCAGCCTGCCATCACTAGCGGGGGGAAACAATGAGCAGTTCTTC; CDR3 protein: CASSLPSLAGGNNEQFF
D gene: .; V gene: TRBV12-5; clone size: .; J gene: TRBJ1-1; CDR3 DNA: TGTGCTAGTGGTCAATCAGGTGTTGCTGAAGCTTTCTTT; CDR3 protein: CASGQSGVAEAFF
D gene: TRBD1; V gene: TRBV4-3; clone size: once; J gene: TRBJ1-2; CDR3 DNA: TGCGCCAGCAGCCAAGATCTGGGTAACAGGGGAAGGGGCTATGGCTACACCTTC; CDR3 protein: CASSQDLGNRGRGYGYTF
D gene: .; V gene: TRBV27; clone size: .; J gene: TRBJ2-2; CDR3 DNA: TGTGCCAGCAGTTTTCGCAGGGGGAACACCGGGGAGCTGTTTTTT; CDR3 protein: CASSFRRGNTGELFF
D gene: TRBD1; V gene: TRBV7-9; clone size: few; J gene: TRBJ1-4; CDR3 DNA: TGTGCCAGCAGCCATAGCGGGACAGGGGAAAGATGGCTGTTTTTT; CDR3 protein: CASSHSGTGERWLFF
D gene: .; V gene: TRBV15; clone size: .; J gene: TRBJ2-7; CDR3 DNA: TGTGCCACCAGCAGGGATTACACAGGCAGCTCCTACGAGCAGTACTTC; CDR3 protein: CATSRDYTGSSYEQYF
D gene: .; V gene: TRBV6-5; clone size: .; J gene: TRBJ2-3; CDR3 DNA: TGTGCCAGCAGCCCAGCGTTGAGGACAGATACGCAGTATTTT; CDR3 protein: CASSPALRTDTQYF
D gene: TRBD1; V gene: TRBV6-4; clone size: .; J gene: TRBJ2-3; CDR3 DNA: TGTGCCAGCAGCCCCGGGACAGGGGAGGGTACGCAGTATTTT; CDR3 protein: CASSPGTGEGTQYF
D gene: .; V gene: TRBV6-4; clone size: .; J gene: TRBJ2-3; CDR3 DNA: TGTGCCAGCAGTGGCCAGGGGACAGATACGCAGTATTTT; CDR3 protein: CASSGQGTDTQYF
D gene: .; V gene: TRBV6-5; clone size: .; J gene: TRBJ1-2; CDR3 DNA: TGTGCCAGCAGTACGGGGGGCCGGCTCTATGGCTACACCTTC; CDR3 protein: CASSTGGRLYGYTF
D gene: TRBD2; V gene: TRBV7-2; clone size: once; J gene: TRBJ2-5; CDR3 DNA: TGTGCCAGCAGCCTTCAAGCGGGAGAGGAGACCCAGTACTTC; CDR3 protein: CASSLQAGEETQYF
D gene: .; V gene: TRBV5-1; clone size: .; J gene: TRBJ1-2; CDR3 DNA: TGCGCCTCAAGTACTGAGGGGGGGGCGTCGGGCTACACCTTC; CDR3 protein: CASSTEGGASGYTF
D gene: TRBD1; V gene: TRBV7-9; clone size: few; J gene: TRBJ2-7; CDR3 DNA: TGTGCCAGCAGCTTAGGTGGGACAGGGGCTTACGAGCAGTACTTC; CDR3 protein: CASSLGGTGAYEQYF
D gene: TRBD1; V gene: TRBV24-1; clone size: once; J gene: TRBJ2-1; CDR3 DNA: TGTGCCACCAGCGCAGGACAGGGCTTGTTCGATGAGCAGTTCTTC; CDR3 protein: CATSAGQGLFDEQFF
D gene: TRBD1; V gene: TRBV5-6; clone size: .; J gene: TRBJ2-5; CDR3 DNA: TGTGCCAGCAGCTCGACCCCCGGGACAGGAAAAGAGACCCAGTACTTC; CDR3 protein: CASSSTPGTGKETQYF
D gene: .; V gene: TRBV13; clone size: .; J gene: TRBJ1-5; CDR3 DNA: TGTGCCAGCAGCACAGGACAGAATCAGCCCCAGCATTTT; CDR3 protein: CASSTGQNQPQHF
D gene: .; V gene: TRBV4-2; clone size: .; J gene: TRBJ2-7; CDR3 DNA: TGTGCCAGCAGCCACGACAGGCCCTACGAGCAGTACTTC; CDR3 protein: CASSHDRPYEQYF
D gene: .; V gene: TRBV5-1; clone size: once; J gene: TRBJ2-3; CDR3 DNA: TGCGCCAGCAGCCCCACCGATGTCGGTACGCAGTATTTT; CDR3 protein: CASSPTDVGTQYF
D gene: TRBD1; V gene: TRBV5-4; clone size: .; J gene: TRBJ1-2; CDR3 DNA: TGTGCCAGCAGCTTGGGGACAGGGAACTATGGCTACACCTTC; CDR3 protein: CASSLGTGNYGYTF
D gene: .; V gene: TRBV10-1; clone size: once; J gene: TRBJ2-3; CDR3 DNA: TGCGCCAGCAGTTCAGACACAGATACGCAGTATTTT; CDR3 protein: CASSSDTDTQYF
D gene: .; V gene: TRBV14; clone size: .; J gene: TRBJ1-2; CDR3 DNA: TGTGCCAGCAGCCTCAGGGGCCATAACTATGGCTACACCTTC; CDR3 protein: CASSLRGHNYGYTF
D gene: .; V gene: TRBV27; clone size: .; J gene: TRBJ1-5; CDR3 DNA: TGTGCCAGCAGTTTATCGGGGGCCTCTGGGAAGCAGCCCCAGCATTTT; CDR3 protein: CASSLSGASGKQPQHF
D gene: .; V gene: TRBV20-1; clone size: .; J gene: TRBJ2-3; CDR3 DNA: TGCAGTGCTCCACTTTCAGATACGCAGTATTTT; CDR3 protein: CSAPLSDTQYF
D gene: .; V gene: TRBV27; clone size: .; J gene: TRBJ1-1; CDR3 DNA: TGTGCCAGCAAAAAAGAGGGGAGGATGAACACTGAAGCTTTCTTT; CDR3 protein: CASKKEGRMNTEAFF
D gene: TRBD2; V gene: TRBV13; clone size: .; J gene: TRBJ2-7; CDR3 DNA: TGTGCCAGCAGCTTTGTTCGGGGGGTCGGCGAGCAGTACTTC; CDR3 protein: CASSFVRGVGEQYF
D gene: .; V gene: TRBV5-6; clone size: .; J gene: TRBJ2-7; CDR3 DNA: TGTGCCAGCAGCGCGAAGGACAGATCCTACGAGCAGTACTTC; CDR3 protein: CASSAKDRSYEQYF
D gene: TRBD2; V gene: TRBV7-2; clone size: .; J gene: TRBJ2-5; CDR3 DNA: TGTGCCAGCAGCTTAGTTGCGGGAGGGCCGGGTGAGACCCAGTACTTC; CDR3 protein: CASSLVAGGPGETQYF
D gene: TRBD1; V gene: TRBV10-3; clone size: .; J gene: TRBJ2-7; CDR3 DNA: TGTGCCATCAGTACCGGGACAGGGCCCTACGAGCAGTACTTC; CDR3 protein: CAISTGTGPYEQYF
D gene: .; V gene: TRBV11-2; clone size: .; J gene: TRBJ2-3; CDR3 DNA: TGTGCCAGCAGCTTTCTGGCCTCGGAGACAGATACGCAGTATTTT; CDR3 protein: CASSFLASETDTQYF
D gene: TRBD2; V gene: TRBV5-4; clone size: .; J gene: TRBJ2-3; CDR3 DNA: TGTGCCAGCAGCGGTAGCGGGGCTAGCACAGATACGCAGTATTTT; CDR3 protein: CASSGSGASTDTQYF
D gene: .; V gene: TRBV10-3; clone size: .; J gene: TRBJ2-3; CDR3 DNA: TGTGCCATCAGTGAGTCCAGTAGCGGCGGGCGTGATACGCAGTATTTT; CDR3 protein: CAISESSSGGRDTQYF
D gene: .; V gene: TRBV24-1; clone size: .; J gene: TRBJ2-2; CDR3 DNA: TGTGCCACCAGTGATCCCTCGAGATCTGCGTCCGGGGAGCTGTTTTTT; CDR3 protein: CATSDPSRSASGELFF
D gene: TRBD1; V gene: TRBV18; clone size: .; J gene: TRBJ1-1; CDR3 DNA: TGTGCCAGCTCATGGGACAGGGGGACTGAAGCTTTCTTT; CDR3 protein: CASSWDRGTEAFF
D gene: TRBD1; V gene: TRBV7-2; clone size: .; J gene: TRBJ1-2; CDR3 DNA: TGTGCCAGCAGTCTCCCGGGACAGGGGAACTATGGCTACACCTTC; CDR3 protein: CASSLPGQGNYGYTF
D gene: TRBD2; V gene: TRBV5-4; clone size: .; J gene: TRBJ2-1; CDR3 DNA: TGTGCCAGCAGCCCGCTTACTAGCGGGATTGAGTTCTTC; CDR3 protein: CASSPLTSGIEFF